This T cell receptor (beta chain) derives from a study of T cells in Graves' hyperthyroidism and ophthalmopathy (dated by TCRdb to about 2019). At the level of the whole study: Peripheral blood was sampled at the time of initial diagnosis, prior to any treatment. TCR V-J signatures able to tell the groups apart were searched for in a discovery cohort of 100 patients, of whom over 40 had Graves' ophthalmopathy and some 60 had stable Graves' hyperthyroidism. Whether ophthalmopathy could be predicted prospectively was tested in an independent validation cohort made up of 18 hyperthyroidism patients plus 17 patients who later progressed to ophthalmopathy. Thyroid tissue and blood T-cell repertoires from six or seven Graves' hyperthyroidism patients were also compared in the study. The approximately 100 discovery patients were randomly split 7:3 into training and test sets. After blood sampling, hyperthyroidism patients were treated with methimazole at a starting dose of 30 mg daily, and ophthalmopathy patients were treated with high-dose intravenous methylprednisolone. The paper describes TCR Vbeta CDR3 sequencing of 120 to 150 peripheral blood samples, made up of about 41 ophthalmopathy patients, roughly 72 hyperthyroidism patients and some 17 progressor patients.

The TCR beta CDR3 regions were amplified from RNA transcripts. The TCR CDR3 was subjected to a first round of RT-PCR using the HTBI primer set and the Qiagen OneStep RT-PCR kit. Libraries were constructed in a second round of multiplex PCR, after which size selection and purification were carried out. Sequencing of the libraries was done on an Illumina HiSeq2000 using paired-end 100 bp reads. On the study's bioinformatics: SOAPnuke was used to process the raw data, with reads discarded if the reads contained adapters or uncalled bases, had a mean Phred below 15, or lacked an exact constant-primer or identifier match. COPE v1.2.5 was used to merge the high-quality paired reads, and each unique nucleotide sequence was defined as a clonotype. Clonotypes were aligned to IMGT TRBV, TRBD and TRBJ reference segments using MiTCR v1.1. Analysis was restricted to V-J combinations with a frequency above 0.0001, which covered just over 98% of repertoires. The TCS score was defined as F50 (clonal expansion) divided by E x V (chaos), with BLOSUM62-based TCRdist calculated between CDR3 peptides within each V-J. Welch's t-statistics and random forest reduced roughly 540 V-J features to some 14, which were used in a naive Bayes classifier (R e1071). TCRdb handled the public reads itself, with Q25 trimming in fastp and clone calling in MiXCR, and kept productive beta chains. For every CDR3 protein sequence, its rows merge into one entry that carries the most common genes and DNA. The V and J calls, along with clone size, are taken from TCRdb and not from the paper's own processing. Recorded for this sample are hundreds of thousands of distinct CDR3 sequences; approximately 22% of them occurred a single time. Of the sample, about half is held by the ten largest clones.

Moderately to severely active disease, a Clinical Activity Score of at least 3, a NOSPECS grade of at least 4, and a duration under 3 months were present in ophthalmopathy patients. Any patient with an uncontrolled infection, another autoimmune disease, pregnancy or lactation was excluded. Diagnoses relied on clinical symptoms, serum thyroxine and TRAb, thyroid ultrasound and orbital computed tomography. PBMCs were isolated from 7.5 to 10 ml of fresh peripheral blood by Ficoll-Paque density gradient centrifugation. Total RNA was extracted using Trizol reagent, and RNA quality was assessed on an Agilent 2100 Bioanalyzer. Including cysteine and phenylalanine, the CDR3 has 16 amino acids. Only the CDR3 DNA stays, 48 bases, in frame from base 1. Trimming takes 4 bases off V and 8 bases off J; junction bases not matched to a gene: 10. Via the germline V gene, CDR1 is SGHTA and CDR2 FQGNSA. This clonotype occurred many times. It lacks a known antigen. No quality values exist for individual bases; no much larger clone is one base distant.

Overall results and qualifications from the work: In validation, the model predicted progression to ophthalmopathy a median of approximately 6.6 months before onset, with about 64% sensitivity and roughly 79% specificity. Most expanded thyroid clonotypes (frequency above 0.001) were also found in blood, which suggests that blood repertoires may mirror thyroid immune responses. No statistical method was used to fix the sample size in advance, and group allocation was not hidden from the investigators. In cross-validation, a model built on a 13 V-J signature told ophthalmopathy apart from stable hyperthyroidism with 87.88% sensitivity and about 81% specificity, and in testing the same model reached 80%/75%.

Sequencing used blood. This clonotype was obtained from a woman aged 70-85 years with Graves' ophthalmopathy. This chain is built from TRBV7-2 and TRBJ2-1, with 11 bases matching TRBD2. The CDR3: CASSSNLLAGEYEQFF. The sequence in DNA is TGTGCCAGCAGCTCAAACCTACTAGCGGGAGAGTATGAGCAGTTCTTC.